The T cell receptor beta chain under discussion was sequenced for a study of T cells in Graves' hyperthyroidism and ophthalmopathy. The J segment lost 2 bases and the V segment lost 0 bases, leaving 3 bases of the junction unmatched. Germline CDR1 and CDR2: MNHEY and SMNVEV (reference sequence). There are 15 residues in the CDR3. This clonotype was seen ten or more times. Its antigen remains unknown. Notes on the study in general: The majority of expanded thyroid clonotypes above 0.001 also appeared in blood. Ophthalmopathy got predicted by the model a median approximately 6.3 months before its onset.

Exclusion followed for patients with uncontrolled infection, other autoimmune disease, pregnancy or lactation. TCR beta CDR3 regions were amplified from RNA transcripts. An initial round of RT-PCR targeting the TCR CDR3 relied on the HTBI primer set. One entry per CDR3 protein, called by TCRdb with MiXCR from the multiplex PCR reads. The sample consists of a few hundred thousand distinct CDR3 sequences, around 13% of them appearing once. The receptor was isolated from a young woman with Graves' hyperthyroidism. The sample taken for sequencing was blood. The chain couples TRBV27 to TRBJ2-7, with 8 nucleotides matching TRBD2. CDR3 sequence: CASSLSGTRPYEQYF. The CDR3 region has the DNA TGTGCCAGCAGTTTATCCGGGACTAGACCCTACGAGCAGTACTTC.